This T cell receptor (beta chain) was recorded in a study of Ad26.COV2.S vaccination and SARS-CoV-2 variants. Treatment described: some 19 received Ad26.COV2.S at low or high dose, single or two shots; several received placebo; per-sample allocation not given. Day 63 following the first vaccine or placebo injection was when the samples were taken. TCRdb's table, derived via immunoSEQ multiplex PCR, lists solely in-frame clones and lacks some. The table includes approximately 480,000 clones, around 88% detected once. Worth noting for this clone: Within the sample, other DNA sequences also encode this same CDR3.

The V gene's germline CDR1 is KGHSH and CDR2 LQKENI. The germline V and J ends were trimmed by 2 bases and 4 bases, with 5 bases remaining between them. The length of the CDR3 is 12 residues. The receptor comes from a person aged 18-65 years who received the Ad26.COV2.S COVID-19 vaccine or a placebo. Material: peripheral blood, obtained in a trial of Ad26.COV2.S vaccine versus placebo. The V and J genes are TRBV18 and TRBJ2-5, with D unresolved. This CDR3 reads CASSPAAETQYF. DNA for the CDR3: TGTGCCAGCTCACCAGCCGCAGAGACCCAGTACTTC.